These 23 T cell receptor beta chains came from one sample sequenced in a study of monozygotic twins with inflammatory bowel disease. No DNA is given; TCRdb re-called the 5' RACE reads and lists each CDR3 protein once. The sample includes some 200,000 distinct CDR3 sequences. The sequenced material came from blood. The receptors come from a human donor with ulcerative colitis or Crohn's disease, or a healthy co-twin of an affected twin (not recorded which).

This chain uses TRBV24-1 with TRBJ1-5; TCRdb reports TRBD1, a call that lacks DNA to check it against. Looked up from germline, CDR1 is KGHDR and CDR2 is SFDVKD. The CDR3 length is 14 residues. CDR3 sequence reads: CATSDSTRGRPQHF.

The V gene is TRBV7-7, the J gene TRBJ2-2. This CDR3 is built from 15 residues. Germline V gene data show CDR1 as SSHAT and CDR2 as FNYEAQ (reference sequence). CDR3 amino acids: CASSFGRPNTGELFF. Full variable domain (outside the CDR3, taken from reference TRBV7-7 and TRBJ2-2): GAGVSQSPRYKVTKRGQDVTLRCDPISSHATLYWYQQALGQGPEFLTYFNYEAQPDKSGLPSDRFSAERPEGSISTLTIQRTEQRDSAMYRCASSFGRPNTGELFFGEGSRLTVL.

The V and J genes are TRBV5-1 and TRBJ2-1. Germline V gene data show CDR1 as SGHRS and CDR2 as YFSETQ. The CDR3 covers 14 residues. The CDR3 loop is CASSWTGTYNEQFF.

V usage is TRBV4-1 and J usage is TRBJ2-1; lacking DNA, the TRBD1 call made by TCRdb goes unchecked. From germline, CDR1 is MGHRA and CDR2 YSYEKL. The CDR3 sequence is 15 residues long. The CDR3 spells CASSQAPGGYNEQFF.

V and J are TRBV20-1 and TRBJ2-4; TCRdb picks TRBD1, but there is no DNA to check that call. Germline CDR1 and CDR2: DFQATT and SNEGSKA (reference sequence). This CDR3 is 13 amino acids long. The CDR3: CSAPGQNENIQYF.

The chain is built from TRBV7-3 and TRBJ1-4. Germline CDR1 is SGHTA and CDR2 is FQGTGA. This CDR3 has 15 residues. CDR3 residues: CASSLPTATNEKLFF.

The chain uses TRBV12-3 or TRBV12-4 and TRBJ2-1; as DNA is missing, the TRBD2 call by TCRdb cannot be tested. The CDR3 spans 17 residues. The CDR3 loop reads CASSPTQGLAGGSEQFF.

The V and J genes are TRBV4-1 and TRBJ2-5; TCRdb picks TRBD2, but there is no DNA to check that call. Germline V lookup: CDR1 MGHRA, CDR2 YSYEKL. The CDR3 is 13 amino acids. The CDR3 is CASSQGRGETQYF.

CDR3 in amino acids: CASAQGAFAEAFF. The V gene is TRBV12-3 or TRBV12-4, the J gene TRBJ1-1; checking the TCRdb D call of TRBD1 is not possible without DNA. The CDR3 length is 13 residues.

This sequence joins TRBV7-2 and TRBJ2-1; the D call of TRBD2 rests on TCRdb alone, since no DNA is present to check it. This CDR3 is 15 amino acids long. The germline V gene has CDR1 SGHTA and CDR2 FQGNSA. CDR3 sequence reads: CASSSRGGAYNEQFF.

V usage is TRBV6-1 and J usage is TRBJ1-6; TCRdb outputs TRBD1, but without DNA this stays unchecked. CDR3 length: 14 residues. Germline CDR1 MNHNS, CDR2 SASEGT. CDR3 residues: CASSEIPGDSPLHF.

V usage is TRBV18 and J usage is TRBJ2-3. This CDR3 is built from 17 residues. Per germline, CDR1 KGHSH and CDR2 LQKENI. CDR3 residues: CASSPLKGSFKQDTQYF.

This chain connects TRBV5-1 to TRBJ1-1. Germline loops: CDR1 SGHRS, CDR2 YFSETQ. CDR3 size: 13 residues. CDR3 in amino acids: CASSSAGDTEAFF.

The chain is built from TRBV12-3 or TRBV12-4 and TRBJ1-1; the D call from TCRdb, TRBD1, cannot be confirmed without DNA. The CDR3 consists of 14 residues. This chain's CDR3 is CASSTLDRGTEAFF.

This CDR3 is CSGQGANTGELFF. The chain carries TRBV29-1 and TRBJ2-2; TCRdb's D call of TRBD1 is untestable without DNA. The CDR3 covers 13 residues. Germline V gene data show CDR1 as SQVTM and CDR2 as ANQGSEA.

V and J are TRBV5-1 and TRBJ2-2. Germline assignment: CDR1 SGHRS and CDR2 YFSETQ. The CDR3 contains 14 residues. This chain's CDR3 is CASSLVPNTGELFF.

The CDR3 sequence: CASNPGDLNTEAFF. The rearrangement uses TRBV5-1 and TRBJ1-1. There are 14 residues in the CDR3. Germline assignment: CDR1 SGHRS and CDR2 YFSETQ.

This chain links TRBV5-8 with TRBJ2-7; TCRdb's assignment of TRBD1 cannot be checked, as there is no DNA. The length of the CDR3 is 13 residues. Germline V gene data show CDR1 as SGHTS and CDR2 as YDEGEE. The CDR3 here is CASSHRGHYEQYF.

This CDR3 reads CASSLVVGLAGGTDTQYF. The chain combines TRBV5-1 with TRBJ2-3; without DNA, the TCRdb call of TRBD2 cannot be checked. Germline V CDR1 and CDR2: SGHRS, YFSETQ. The CDR3 spans 18 residues.

The chain carries TRBV6-5 and TRBJ1-2. The CDR3 length is 15 residues. Germline CDR1 reads MNHEY; CDR2 reads SVGAGI. The CDR3 reads CASSYLRDGFNGYTF.

The gene calls are TRBV4-1 and TRBJ2-2; TCRdb reports TRBD2, a call that lacks DNA to check it against. The CDR3 is 17 residues long. Germline lookup yields CDR1 MGHRA and CDR2 YSYEKL. The CDR3 here is CASSLPNRRGGNGELFF.

The chain links TRBV3-1 to TRBJ2-6. The CDR3 is made up of 17 amino acids. CDR1 LGHDT and CDR2 YNNKEL come from the germline V gene (reference sequence). CDR3 in amino acids: CASSQDHLTAGANVLTF.

The chain has TRBV7-9 and TRBJ1-1; TCRdb's assignment of TRBD1 cannot be checked, as there is no DNA. The CDR3 runs 13 residues. Germline V lookup: CDR1 SEHNR, CDR2 FQNEAQ (reference sequence). This CDR3 is CASSPLGGPEAFF.